These 20 T cell receptor beta chains were all obtained from the same sample, sequenced in a study of beta chain features in type 1 diabetes. Expressed TCRB transcripts were sequenced after all isolated RNA was converted to cDNA. Some clones are missing from TCRdb's copy, which holds only in-frame ones; the method was immunoSEQ multiplex PCR. The top ten hold about 0.02% of the sample, which has some 900,000 clones, under 20% seen once. Sequences were obtained from naive CD4+ T cells from blood. These receptors originate from a woman aged 18-35 years in good health.

V usage is TRBV6-5 and J usage is TRBJ1-2; 7 nucleotides align to TRBD1. Trimming removed 2 bases from V and 5 bases from J; junction bases left unmatched: 8. Germline CDR1 is MNHEY and CDR2 is SVGAGI. The CDR3 length is 15 residues. In DNA form, the CDR3 reads TGTGCCAGCAGTTACACAGGGGCAAGGGGGTATGGCTACACCTTC. This encodes CASSYTGARGYGYTF.

The chain joins TRBV11-3 to TRBJ2-5; D uncertain. This CDR3 spans 13 amino acids. V was shortened by 1 base and J by 9 bases, with 12 bases between the two germline ends. Germline CDR1 SGHNT, CDR2 YENEEA. CDR3 sequence: CASSLGDKDPQYF. The CDR3 nucleotides read TGTGCCAGCAGCTTAGGGGATAAAGACCCCCAGTACTTC.

The chain joins TRBV28 to TRBJ1-2; TRBD1 is a possible D gene (6 bases). There are 15 residues in the CDR3. Trimming removed 5 bases at V and 6 bases at J, with 19 bases between. CDR1 is MDHEN, CDR2 SYDVKM, per germline. The CDR3 nucleotides are TGTGCCAGCAGTGTAACCCTAGGACAGAACCATGGCTACACCTTC. Protein: CASSVTLGQNHGYTF.

Only a few counts were recorded for this clone. V is TRBV2 and J is TRBJ2-3, with 7 bases lining up with TRBD1. Germline loops: CDR1 SNHLY, CDR2 FYNNEI. V was clipped by 6 bases and J by 0 bases; unmatched bases: 6. The CDR3 runs 15 residues. The chain's CDR3 is CASSLQGPSTDTQYF. In DNA form, the CDR3 reads TGTGCCAGCAGCCTACAGGGGCCAAGCACAGATACGCAGTATTTT. Drawing the rest from reference TRBV2 and TRBJ2-3, the complete variable domain is EPEVTQTPSHQVTQMGQEVILRCVPISNHLYFYWYRQILGQKVEFLVSFYNNEISEKSEIFDDQFSVERPDGSNFTLKIRSTKLEDSAMYFCASSLQGPSTDTQYFGPGTRLTVL.

This clone turned up a few times. This rearrangement joins TRBV7-3 to TRBJ2-6; maybe TRBD1 (5 bases). V lost 2 bases, J lost 2 bases, and 10 bases lay in between. In germline, CDR1 is SGHTA, CDR2 FQGTGA. The CDR3 loop spans 16 amino acids. As DNA, the CDR3 is TGTGCCAGCAGCTTACACCCCAGGGCTGGGGCCAACGTCCTGACTTTC. Encoded protein: CASSLHPRAGANVLTF.

The V gene is TRBV7-9, the J gene TRBJ1-5, with 11 bases identical to TRBD1. The germline V gene has CDR1 SEHNR and CDR2 FQNEAQ (reference sequence). V lost 5 bases, J lost 4 bases, and 4 bases stayed unmatched. The CDR3 is made up of 15 amino acids. CDR3 nucleotide sequence: TGTGCCAGCAGCAAGGGGACAGGGGGAAATCAGCCCCAGCATTTT. It yields the protein CASSKGTGGNQPQHF.

The genes are TRBV27 and TRBJ1-1; a possible D gene is TRBD1 (5 bases). The length of the CDR3 is 12 residues. Germline CDR1 MNHEY, CDR2 SMNVEV (reference sequence). Deletions cut 8 bases from V and 4 bases from J, with 11 bases between. The CDR3 DNA reads TGTGCCAGCGGAAGGGACTTCACTGAAGCTTTCTTT. This gives the protein CASGRDFTEAFF.

The chain combines TRBV19 with TRBJ1-2; tentatively, D is TRBD1 (6 bases). Germline loops: CDR1 LNHDA, CDR2 SQIVND (reference sequence). V was clipped by 7 bases and J by 9 bases, with 21 bases between them. The CDR3 is 14 amino acids. The CDR3 spells CASNEDSKEQSYTF. CDR3 nucleotides: TGTGCCAGTAATGAGGACAGCAAGGAGCAGAGCTACACCTTC.

This clone was counted a few times. J is TRBJ2-7 and V is TRBV10-3; D is uncertain. This CDR3 has 14 amino acids. V lost 6 bases to trimming and J lost 0 bases, with 12 bases between them. Germline-derived CDR1 and CDR2 are ENHRY and SYGVKD. The CDR3 nucleotides are TGTGCCATCAGGAATGGCCGTGACTCCTACGAGCAGTACTTC. Translated, it gives CAIRNGRDSYEQYF.

This clone was picked up a small number of times. Other DNA sequences in this specimen translate into the identical CDR3. The chain joins TRBV18 to TRBJ2-2; D is unclear. Germline CDR1 reads KGHSH; CDR2 reads LQKENI. The CDR3 is 13 amino acids. V was trimmed by 3 bases and J by 0 bases, leaving 2 bases between them. The CDR3 loop is CASSPPNTGELFF. In DNA form, the CDR3 reads TGTGCCAGCTCACCTCCGAACACCGGGGAGCTGTTTTTT.

The table lists this clone with a few counts. V usage is TRBV5-1 and J usage is TRBJ2-1; 8 bases map to TRBD2. Unmatched junction bases numbered 7, after V lost 0 bases and J lost 8 bases. Looked up from germline, CDR1 is SGHRS and CDR2 is YFSETQ. The CDR3 is made up of 15 amino acids. The DNA of the CDR3 is TGCGCCAGCAGCTTGGTGAGCGGGAGTATTTATGAGCAGTTCTTC. This translates into CASSLVSGSIYEQFF.

The rearrangement uses TRBV6-6 and TRBJ1-5, with TRBD1 as a possible D gene (5 bases). The CDR3 covers 14 residues. Trimming pared 2 bases from V and 5 bases from J, leaving 10 bases between. Germline V gene data show CDR1 as MNHNY and CDR2 as SVGAGI (reference sequence). CDR3 protein: CASSYDAGHQPQHF. As DNA, the CDR3 is TGTGCCAGCAGTTACGATGCAGGGCATCAGCCCCAGCATTTT.

This clone was picked up a small number of times. J is TRBJ2-2 and V is TRBV29-1; D is tentatively TRBD1 or TRBD2 (5 bases each). This CDR3 region has 13 residues. Trimming stripped 5 bases from V and 3 bases from J, with 10 bases between. Germline V lookup: CDR1 SQVTM, CDR2 ANQGSEA. DNA of the CDR3: TGCAGCGTTTCCGGGACCTACACCGGGGAGCTGTTTTTT. Its protein product is CSVSGTYTGELFF.

This clone has a handful of counts. This chain links TRBV5-4 with TRBJ2-2, with 7 bases identical to TRBD1. Trimming took 0 bases from V and 11 from J; bases not matched to a gene: 1. The CDR3 sequence is 12 residues long. Per the germline V gene, CDR1 is SGHNT and CDR2 is YYREEE (reference sequence). The DNA of the CDR3 is TGTGCCAGCAGCTTGGGACAGGGCGAGCTGTTTTTT. Translated, it gives CASSLGQGELFF.

This clone was recorded a few times. V and J are TRBV28 and TRBJ1-2; 7 bases fit TRBD1. V was clipped by 5 bases and J by 5 bases; unmatched bases: 5. Germline V CDR1 and CDR2: MDHEN, SYDVKM. The CDR3 has 13 residues. The CDR3 here is CASSTGTAYGYTF. In DNA, the CDR3 is TGTGCCAGCAGTACCGGGACAGCTTATGGCTACACCTTC.

This clone turned up a few times. The V gene is TRBV29-1, the J gene TRBJ1-1; D call uncertain. Germline CDR1 reads SQVTM; CDR2 reads ANQGSEA. Trimming took 7 bases from V and 0 from J, leaving 12 bases between them. The CDR3 extends over 13 amino acids. DNA of the CDR3: TGCAGCGCCGTGCCCAGGATGAACACTGAAGCTTTCTTT. This gives the protein CSAVPRMNTEAFF.

This clone has more than one count but fewer than ten. The rearrangement uses TRBV7-9 and TRBJ2-2, with D perhaps TRBD2 (6 bases). Looked up from germline, CDR1 is SEHNR and CDR2 is FQNEAQ (reference sequence). V was cut by 1 base and J by 3 bases, with 18 bases left in between. The CDR3 contains 18 residues. The chain's CDR3 is CASSLEVGRDWDTGELFF. CDR3 coding DNA: TGTGCCAGCAGCTTAGAAGTTGGGCGGGACTGGGACACCGGGGAGCTGTTTTTT. Using reference TRBV7-9 and TRBJ2-2 for the parts outside the CDR3, the full variable domain is DTGVSQNPRHKITKRGQNVTFRCDPISEHNRLYWYRQTLGQGPEFLTYFQNEAQLEKSRLLSDRFSAERPKGSFSTLEIQRTEQGDSAMYLCASSLEVGRDWDTGELFFGEGSRLTVL.

J is TRBJ1-5 and V is TRBV25-1, with 8 bases matching TRBD1. V was clipped by 4 bases and J by 7 bases; unmatched bases: 12. This CDR3 spans 16 amino acids. CDR1 is MGHDK, CDR2 SYGVNS, per germline. The CDR3 loop reads CASSGSMGQVGQPQHF. Written as DNA, the CDR3 is TGTGCCAGCAGTGGCAGTATGGGACAGGTAGGCCAGCCCCAGCATTTT.

This clone was detected a few times. CDR3 residues: CASSRTGTTNTGELFF. CDR3 DNA: TGTGCCAGCAGCCGTACCGGGACAACGAACACCGGGGAGCTGTTTTTT. This sequence joins TRBV7-2 and TRBJ2-2, with D possibly matching TRBD1 (6 bases). Germline V gene data show CDR1 as SGHTA and CDR2 as FQGNSA. V lost 5 bases to trimming and J lost 0 bases, with 13 bases between them. This CDR3 is 16 amino acids long.

V is TRBV7-9 and J is TRBJ2-1, with 10 bases fitting TRBD2. The V gene end was trimmed by 4 bases and the J gene end by 4 bases; junction bases not matched to a gene: 10. CDR3 length: 17 residues. Germline values: CDR1 SEHNR, CDR2 FQNEAQ (reference sequence). CDR3: CASSSDPSGRAYNEQFF. CDR3 DNA sequence: TGTGCCAGCAGCTCAGACCCAAGCGGGAGGGCTTACAATGAGCAGTTCTTC. Looking up the rest from reference TRBV7-9 and TRBJ2-1 gives the full variable domain: DTGVSQNPRHKITKRGQNVTFRCDPISEHNRLYWYRQTLGQGPEFLTYFQNEAQLEKSRLLSDRFSAERPKGSFSTLEIQRTEQGDSAMYLCASSSDPSGRAYNEQFFGPGTRLTVL.